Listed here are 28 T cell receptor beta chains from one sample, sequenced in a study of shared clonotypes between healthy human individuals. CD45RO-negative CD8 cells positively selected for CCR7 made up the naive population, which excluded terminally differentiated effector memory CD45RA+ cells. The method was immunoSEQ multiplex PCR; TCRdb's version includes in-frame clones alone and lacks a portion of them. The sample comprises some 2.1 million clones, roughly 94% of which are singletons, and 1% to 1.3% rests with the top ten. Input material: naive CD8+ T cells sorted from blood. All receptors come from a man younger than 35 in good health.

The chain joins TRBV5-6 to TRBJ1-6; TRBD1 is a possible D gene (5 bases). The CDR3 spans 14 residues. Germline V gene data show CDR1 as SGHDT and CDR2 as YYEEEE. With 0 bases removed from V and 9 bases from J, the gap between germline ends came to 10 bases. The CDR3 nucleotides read TGTGCCAGCAGCTTGGTGGGGACCGGTTCACCCCTCCACTTT. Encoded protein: CASSLVGTGSPLHF.

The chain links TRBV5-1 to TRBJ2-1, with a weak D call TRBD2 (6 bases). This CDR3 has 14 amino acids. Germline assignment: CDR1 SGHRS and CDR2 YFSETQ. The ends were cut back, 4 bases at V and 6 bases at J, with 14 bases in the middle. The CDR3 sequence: CASSHGLPGNEQFF. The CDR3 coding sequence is TGCGCCAGCAGCCATGGACTACCGGGCAATGAGCAGTTCTTC.

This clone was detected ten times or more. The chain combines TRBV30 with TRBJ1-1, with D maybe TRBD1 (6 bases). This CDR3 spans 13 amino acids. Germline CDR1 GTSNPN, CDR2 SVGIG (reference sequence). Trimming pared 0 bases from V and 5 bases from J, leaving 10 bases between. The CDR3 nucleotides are TGTGCCTGGAGTGTCAGGGGAGAAACTGAAGCTTTCTTT. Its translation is CAWSVRGETEAFF.

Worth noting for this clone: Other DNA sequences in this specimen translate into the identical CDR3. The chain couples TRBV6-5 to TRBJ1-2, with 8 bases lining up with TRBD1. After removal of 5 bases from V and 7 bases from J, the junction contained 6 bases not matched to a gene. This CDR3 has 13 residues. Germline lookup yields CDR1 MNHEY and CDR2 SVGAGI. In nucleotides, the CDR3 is TGTGCCAGCAGTCCTGGGACAGGCGGTGGCTACACCTTC. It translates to CASSPGTGGGYTF.

The CDR3 nucleotides are TGTGCCAGCTCACCACCGGCCGGGACAGCCTCCTACGAGCAGTACTTC. As protein: CASSPPAGTASYEQYF. V usage is TRBV18 and J usage is TRBJ2-7, with TRBD1 identical over 7 bases. J gave up 0 bases and V 0 bases, and 5 bases lay outside the gene matches. Germline V gene sequence: CDR1 KGHSH, CDR2 LQKENI. The CDR3 runs to 16 residues.

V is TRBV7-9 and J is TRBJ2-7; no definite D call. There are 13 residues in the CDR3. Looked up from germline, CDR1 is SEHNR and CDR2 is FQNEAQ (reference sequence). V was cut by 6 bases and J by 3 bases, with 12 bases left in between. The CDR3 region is CASSSSLDYEQYF. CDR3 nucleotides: TGTGCCAGCAGTTCCTCATTAGACTACGAGCAGTACTTC.

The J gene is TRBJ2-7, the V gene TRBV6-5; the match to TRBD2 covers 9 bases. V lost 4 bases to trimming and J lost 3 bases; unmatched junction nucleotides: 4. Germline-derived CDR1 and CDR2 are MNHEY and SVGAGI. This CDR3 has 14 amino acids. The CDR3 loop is CASSSTSGYYEQYF. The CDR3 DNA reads TGTGCCAGCAGTTCGACTAGCGGTTACTACGAGCAGTACTTC.

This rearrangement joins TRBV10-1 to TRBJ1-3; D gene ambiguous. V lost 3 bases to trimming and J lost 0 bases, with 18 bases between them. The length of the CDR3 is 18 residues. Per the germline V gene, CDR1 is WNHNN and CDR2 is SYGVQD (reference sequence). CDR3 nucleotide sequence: TGCGCCAGCAGTGACAACCCGCCCTGGGCGAACTCTGGAAACACCATATATTTT. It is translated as CASSDNPPWANSGNTIYF.

In nucleotides, the CDR3 is TGTGCCAGCAGCCCAGCGGGAGGGTACACAGATACGCAGTATTTT. Translating gives CASSPAGGYTDTQYF. This chain connects TRBV6-6 to TRBJ2-3; TRBD2 matches 10 bases. Germline loops: CDR1 MNHNY, CDR2 SVGAGI (reference sequence). With V trimmed by 6 bases and J by 2 bases, 5 bases remained unmatched. CDR3 length equals 15 residues.

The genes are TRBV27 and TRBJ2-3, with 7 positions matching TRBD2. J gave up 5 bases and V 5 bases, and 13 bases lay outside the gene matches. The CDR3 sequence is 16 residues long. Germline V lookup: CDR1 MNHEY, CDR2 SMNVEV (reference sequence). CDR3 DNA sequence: TGTGCCAGCAGTCCCTCGGCGGGAGATTGGGTAGATACGCAGTATTTT. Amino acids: CASSPSAGDWVDTQYF.

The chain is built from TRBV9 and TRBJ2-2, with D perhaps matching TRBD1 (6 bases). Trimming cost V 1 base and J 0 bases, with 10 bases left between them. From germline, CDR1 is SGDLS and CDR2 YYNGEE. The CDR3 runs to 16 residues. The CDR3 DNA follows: TGTGCCAGCAGCGTAAATAGGGACACGAACACCGGGGAGCTGTTTTTT. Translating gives CASSVNRDTNTGELFF.

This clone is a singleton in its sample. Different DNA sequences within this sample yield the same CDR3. The DNA for the CDR3 is TGTGCCAGCAGCTTAGACGGGCAGTACGAGCAGTACTTC. It codes for CASSLDGQYEQYF. The V and J genes are TRBV7-9 and TRBJ2-7, with no clear D. Germline CDR1 SEHNR, CDR2 FQNEAQ (reference sequence). CDR3 size: 13 residues. V lost 1 base and J lost 4, with 8 bases in between.

The CDR3 sequence is CASSQDGVEEETQYF. The CDR3 region has the DNA TGCGCCAGCAGCCAAGATGGGGTAGAGGAAGAGACCCAGTACTTC. The J gene is TRBJ2-5, the V gene TRBV4-3; no reliable D call. Germline lookup yields CDR1 LGHNA and CDR2 YSLEER. Trimming pared 0 bases from V and 3 bases from J, leaving 11 bases between. The CDR3 contains 15 residues.

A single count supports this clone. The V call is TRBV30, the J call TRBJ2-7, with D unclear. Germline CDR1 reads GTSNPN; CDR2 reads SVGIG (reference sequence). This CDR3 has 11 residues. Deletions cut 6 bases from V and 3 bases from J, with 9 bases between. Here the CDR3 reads CACPSSYEQYF. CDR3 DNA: TGTGCCTGCCCATCAAGCTACGAGCAGTACTTC. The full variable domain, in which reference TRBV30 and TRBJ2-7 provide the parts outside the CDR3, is SQTIHQWPATLVQPVGSPLSLECTVEGTSNPNLYWYRQAAGRGLQLLFYSVGIGQISSEVPQNLSASRPQDRQFILSSKKLLLSDSGFYLCACPSSYEQYFGPGTRLTVT.

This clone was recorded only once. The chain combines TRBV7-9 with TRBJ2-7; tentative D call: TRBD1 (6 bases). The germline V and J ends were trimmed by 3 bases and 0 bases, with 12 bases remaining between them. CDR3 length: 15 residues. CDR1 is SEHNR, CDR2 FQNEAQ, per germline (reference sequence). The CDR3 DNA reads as TGTGCCAGCAGCTTGGGGGACAAAAGCTCCTACGAGCAGTACTTC. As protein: CASSLGDKSSYEQYF.

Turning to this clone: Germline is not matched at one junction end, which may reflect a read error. For the CDR3, the DNA is TGCGCCAGCAGCGAGAAAAGGACAGGGGGCTATGGCTACACCTTC. Protein: CASSEKRTGGYGYTF. The chain has TRBV6-1 and TRBJ1-2, with 10 bases that match TRBD1. The germline V gene has CDR1 MNHNS and CDR2 SASEGT. CDR3 size: 15 residues.

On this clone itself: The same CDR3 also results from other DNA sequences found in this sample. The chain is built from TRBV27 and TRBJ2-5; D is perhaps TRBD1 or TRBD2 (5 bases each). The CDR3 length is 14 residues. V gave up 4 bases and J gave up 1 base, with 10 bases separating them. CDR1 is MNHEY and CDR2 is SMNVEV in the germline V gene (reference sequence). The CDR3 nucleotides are TGTGCCAGCAGTTCGGGGACGCTCCAAGAGACCCAGTACTTC. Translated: CASSSGTLQETQYF.

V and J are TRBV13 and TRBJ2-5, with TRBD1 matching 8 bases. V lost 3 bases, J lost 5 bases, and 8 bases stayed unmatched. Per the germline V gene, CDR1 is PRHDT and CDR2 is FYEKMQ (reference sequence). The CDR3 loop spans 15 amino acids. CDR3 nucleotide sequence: TGTGCCAGCAGCTTGTTCCAGGGGGCGCGGGAGACCCAGTACTTC. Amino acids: CASSLFQGARETQYF.

The CDR3 region is CATIAGDYEQFF. As DNA, the CDR3 is TGCGCCACCATAGCGGGAGACTATGAGCAGTTCTTC. The chain combines TRBV10-1 with TRBJ2-1; TRBD2 agrees at 9 bases. Per the germline V gene, CDR1 is WNHNN and CDR2 is SYGVQD (reference sequence). The V and J ends lost 10 bases and 8 bases, in that order; junction bases with no gene match: 6. This CDR3 comprises 12 residues.

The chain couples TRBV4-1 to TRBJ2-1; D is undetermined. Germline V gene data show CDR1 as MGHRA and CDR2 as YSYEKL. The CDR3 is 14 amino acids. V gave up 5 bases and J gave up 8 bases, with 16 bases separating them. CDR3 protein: CASSYQNSYDEQFF. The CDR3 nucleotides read TGCGCCAGCAGCTATCAAAATTCGTACGATGAGCAGTTCTTC.

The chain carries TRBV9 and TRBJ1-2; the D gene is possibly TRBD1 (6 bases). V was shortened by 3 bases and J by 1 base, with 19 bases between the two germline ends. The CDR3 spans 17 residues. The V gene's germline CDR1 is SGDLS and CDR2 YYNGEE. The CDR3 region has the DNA TGTGCCAGCAGCGCGTACAGGGAGCTAACCATTAACTATGGCTACACCTTC. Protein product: CASSAYRELTINYGYTF.

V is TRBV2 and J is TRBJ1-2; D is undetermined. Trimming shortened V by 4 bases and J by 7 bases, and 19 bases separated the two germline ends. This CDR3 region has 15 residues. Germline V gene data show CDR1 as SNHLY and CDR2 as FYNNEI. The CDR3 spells CASSGSDVGGSGYTF. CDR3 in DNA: TGTGCCAGCAGTGGTTCGGACGTTGGAGGTTCTGGCTACACCTTC.

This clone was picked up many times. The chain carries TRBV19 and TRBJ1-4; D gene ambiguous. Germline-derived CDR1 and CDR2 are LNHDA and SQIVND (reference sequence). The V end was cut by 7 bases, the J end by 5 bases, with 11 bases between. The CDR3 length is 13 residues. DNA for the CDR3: TGTGCCAGTACGCGGGCCAAGAATGAAAAACTGTTTTTT. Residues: CASTRAKNEKLFF.

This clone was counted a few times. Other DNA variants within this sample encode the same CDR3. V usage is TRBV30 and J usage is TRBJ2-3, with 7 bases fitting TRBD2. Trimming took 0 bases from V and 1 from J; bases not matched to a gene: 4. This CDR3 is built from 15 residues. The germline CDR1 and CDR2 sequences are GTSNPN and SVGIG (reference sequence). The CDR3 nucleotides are TGTGCCTGGAGTGTAGGGGCGGGAGGCACAGATACGCAGTATTTT. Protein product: CAWSVGAGGTDTQYF.

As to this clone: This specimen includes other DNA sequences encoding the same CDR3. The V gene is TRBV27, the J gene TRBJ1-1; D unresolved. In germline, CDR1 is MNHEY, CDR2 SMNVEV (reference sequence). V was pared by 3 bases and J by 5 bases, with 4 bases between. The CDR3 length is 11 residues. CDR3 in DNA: TGTGCCAGCAGTTTGGGTACTGAAGCTTTCTTT. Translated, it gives CASSLGTEAFF.

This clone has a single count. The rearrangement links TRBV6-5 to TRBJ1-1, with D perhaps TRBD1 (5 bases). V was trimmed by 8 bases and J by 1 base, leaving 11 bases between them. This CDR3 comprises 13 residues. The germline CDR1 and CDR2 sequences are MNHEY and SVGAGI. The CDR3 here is CASGGMRNTEAFF. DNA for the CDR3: TGTGCCAGCGGGGGTATGAGGAACACTGAAGCTTTCTTT.

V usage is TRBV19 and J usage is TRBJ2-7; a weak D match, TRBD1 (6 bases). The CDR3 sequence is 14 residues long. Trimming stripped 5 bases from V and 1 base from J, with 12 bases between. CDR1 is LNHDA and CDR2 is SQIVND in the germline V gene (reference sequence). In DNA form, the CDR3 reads TGTGCCAGTAGTCTACGGACAGAGTCCTACGAGCAGTACTTC. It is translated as CASSLRTESYEQYF.

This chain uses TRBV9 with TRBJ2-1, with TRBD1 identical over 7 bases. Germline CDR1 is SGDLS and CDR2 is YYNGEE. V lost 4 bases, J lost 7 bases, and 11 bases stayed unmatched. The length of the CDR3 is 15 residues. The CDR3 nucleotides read TGTGCCAGCAGCCCAAGCAACAGGGGCGGGAATGAGCAGTTCTTC. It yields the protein CASSPSNRGGNEQFF.